This passage covers 11 T cell receptor beta chains from one sample sequenced in a study of blood T cell repertoires in COVID-19. Clones were read by immunoSEQ multiplex PCR, and TCRdb kept only the in-frame ones, dropping some. The sample holds approximately 140,000 clones, more than 70% seen once. The specimen was peripheral blood. The receptors come from a man aged 45-65 years with active or convalescent COVID-19.

This clone has just a few counts. The chain combines TRBV9 with TRBJ2-7, with a weak D call TRBD1 (6 bases). V gave up 4 bases and J gave up 5 bases, with 19 bases separating them. CDR1 is SGDLS, CDR2 YYNGEE, per germline. The CDR3 covers 15 residues. CDR3 sequence: CASSPREWGLNEQYF. CDR3 nucleotide sequence: TGTGCCAGCAGCCCCCGGGAATGGGGGCTGAACGAGCAGTACTTC.

Only a few counts were recorded for this clone. This chain connects TRBV29-1 to TRBJ1-1, with D tentatively TRBD1 (5 bases). The germline gives CDR1 SQVTM, CDR2 ANQGSEA. Trimming removed 4 bases at V and 4 bases at J, with 16 bases between. The CDR3 covers 14 residues. As DNA, the CDR3 is TGCAGCGTTGTGCTTCGGGGGACCCGCACTGAAGCTTTCTTT. This translates into CSVVLRGTRTEAFF.

In this sample, this clone turned up once. In DNA form, the CDR3 reads TGCGCCAGCAGCCAGGAGACCGTCCCCCTCGAGCAGTACTTC. The encoded protein is CASSQETVPLEQYF. The V call is TRBV4-1, the J call TRBJ2-7, with D hard to call. CDR1 MGHRA and CDR2 YSYEKL come from the germline V gene. The CDR3 contains 14 residues. Trimming took off 3 bases at V and 6 bases at J, with 15 bases between the two ends.

Here the CDR3 DNA reads TGTGCCAGCAGCCAACCGCGGACTAGCGGGAGTAATGAGCAGTTCTTC. Amino acid sequence: CASSQPRTSGSNEQFF. The V call is TRBV7-6, the J call TRBJ2-1; TRBD2 agrees at 13 bases. In germline, CDR1 is SGHVS, CDR2 FNYEAQ. V dropped 5 bases and J dropped 7; count of bases not matched to a gene: 8. This CDR3 contains 16 residues.

The chain uses TRBV28 and TRBJ2-7; D possibly corresponds to TRBD1 (5 bases). V was clipped by 5 bases and J by 2 bases, with 16 bases between them. The germline gives CDR1 MDHEN, CDR2 SYDVKM. The CDR3 has 15 residues. CDR3 sequence: CASSTRGASAYEQYF. CDR3 nucleotides: TGTGCCAGCAGTACCCGTGGGGCATCGGCCTACGAGCAGTACTTC. The whole variable domain, remainder taken from reference TRBV28 and TRBJ2-7, is DVKVTQSSRYLVKRTGEKVFLECVQDMDHENMFWYRQDPGLGLRLIYFSYDVKMKEKGDIPEGYSVSREKKERFSLILESASTNQTSMYLCASSTRGASAYEQYFGPGTRLTVT.

V usage is TRBV10-3 and J usage is TRBJ1-5; D unresolved. V lost 3 bases and J 2 bases, leaving 14 bases between the germline ends. Germline V gene sequence: CDR1 ENHRY, CDR2 SYGVKD. CDR3 size: 16 residues. The CDR3 is CAISDPRGGRNQPQHF. In DNA, the CDR3 is TGTGCCATCAGTGACCCACGGGGAGGCCGCAATCAGCCCCAGCATTTT.

The genes are TRBV14 and TRBJ2-7; D remains unclear. V lost 2 bases and J 0 bases, leaving 8 bases between the germline ends. Germline V gene lookup returns CDR1 SGHDN and CDR2 FVKESK. The CDR3 has 14 residues. The CDR3 reads CASSQPGRSYEQYF. For the CDR3, the DNA is TGTGCCAGCAGCCAACCAGGCCGCTCCTACGAGCAGTACTTC.

V usage is TRBV2 and J usage is TRBJ2-3; TRBD2 is a possible D gene (6 bases). CDR1 is SNHLY and CDR2 is FYNNEI in the germline V gene. V was cut by 6 bases and J by 2 bases, with 15 bases left in between. CDR3 length: 15 residues. DNA for the CDR3: TGTGCCAGCAGGGGGGAGCGGGCATCCACAGATACGCAGTATTTT. This sequence encodes CASRGERASTDTQYF.

This sequence joins TRBV6-5 and TRBJ2-7; D remains ambiguous. The CDR3 is 11 amino acids. V dropped 6 bases and J dropped 3 bases, with 6 bases sitting between them. Germline V lookup: CDR1 MNHEY, CDR2 SVGAGI. The CDR3 DNA reads as TGTGCCAGCAGCACCAGCTACGAGCAGTACTTC. This encodes CASSTSYEQYF.

The chain is built from TRBV7-9 and TRBJ2-4; 16 bases align to TRBD2. This CDR3 spans 17 amino acids. Looked up from germline, CDR1 is SEHNR and CDR2 is FQNEAQ (reference sequence). V was clipped by 5 bases and J by 2 bases; unmatched bases: 3. The CDR3 reads CASSPGLAGGPKNIQYF. The DNA of the CDR3 is TGTGCCAGCAGCCCGGGACTAGCGGGAGGGCCCAAAAACATTCAGTACTTC.

This clone was seen once. The V gene is TRBV29-1, the J gene TRBJ2-1; 9 bases match TRBD2. With 3 bases clipped from V and 9 bases from J, the junction kept 9 bases outside the gene matches. CDR1 is SQVTM and CDR2 is ANQGSEA in the germline V gene. The CDR3 loop spans 14 amino acids. In DNA, the CDR3 is TGCAGCGTTGATCTGACTAGCGGTGTTGGTGAGCAGTTCTTC. Its translation is CSVDLTSGVGEQFF.